Sequencing of this T cell receptor beta chain was carried out in a study of CXCR3-negative and CXCR3-positive naive CD8 T cells. Study context: For each library, about 1.5 +/- 0.3 million TRB reads were obtained, about 135 million in total.

The CDR3 is made up of 12 amino acids. The germline V gene has CDR1 SGHNT and CDR2 YENEEA. Overall study findings and caveats: Naive cells that were CXCR3-negative or CXCR3-positive used TRBV-TRBJ genes alike, while memory cells diverged. Memory CD8+ T cell repertoires were far less diverse than both naive subsets. For CXCR3-positive naive cells, TRB CDR3s were more hydrophobic than those of CXCR3-negative naive cells.

UMI-labeled 5' RACE yielded the TRB cDNA libraries. TCRdb derives one entry per CDR3 protein from the 5' RACE reads, leaving out DNA. Here the sample table reports over 100,000 distinct CDR3 sequences. Of note for this clonotype: Its target is not known.

V and J are TRBV11-3 and TRBJ2-2; lacking DNA, the TRBD1 call made by TCRdb goes unchecked. Sequencing input: naive CXCR3+ CD8+ T cells from blood. The subset is: CD45RO-CCR7+CD27+CD95- naive CD8+ T cells expressing CXCR3 (TNR3+). This TCR was recovered from a human donor in good health. Some clones in this sample may be carry-over from other donors' samples. CDR3 residues: CASAGFPGELFF.